This record covers a single T cell receptor (beta chain). Trimming removed 2 bases from V and 8 bases from J, with 11 bases in between. Germline CDR1 reads SGHRS; CDR2 reads YFSETQ. CDR3 length: 13 amino acids. This sample stems from a study of T cell changes during pregnancy in multiple sclerosis. The table came from immunoSEQ multiplex PCR; TCRdb's copy has only in-frame clones and leaves some out. The sample includes around 88,000 clones, about 90% of them seen just once. The chain couples TRBV5-1 to TRBJ2-4, with D perhaps TRBD1 (5 bases). The sample consisted of peripheral blood, taken after pregnancy. The sequence was obtained from a female donor in good health, enrolled as a control in a pregnancy study. This chain's CDR3 is CASSFQGSDIQYF. The CDR3 DNA follows: TGCGCCAGCAGCTTCCAGGGCTCGGACATTCAGTACTTC.